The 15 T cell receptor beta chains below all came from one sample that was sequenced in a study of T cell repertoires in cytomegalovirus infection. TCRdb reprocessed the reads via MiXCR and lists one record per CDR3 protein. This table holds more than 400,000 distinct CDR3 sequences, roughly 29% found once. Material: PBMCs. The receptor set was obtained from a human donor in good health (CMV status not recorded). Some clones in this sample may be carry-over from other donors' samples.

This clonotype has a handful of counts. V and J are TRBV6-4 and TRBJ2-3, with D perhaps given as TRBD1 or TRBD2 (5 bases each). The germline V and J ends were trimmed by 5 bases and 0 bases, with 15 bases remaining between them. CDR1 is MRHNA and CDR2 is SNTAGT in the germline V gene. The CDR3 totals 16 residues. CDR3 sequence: CASSLRGWGSTDTQYF. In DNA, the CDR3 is TGTGCCAGCAGTCTGAGAGGTTGGGGGAGCACAGATACGCAGTATTTT.

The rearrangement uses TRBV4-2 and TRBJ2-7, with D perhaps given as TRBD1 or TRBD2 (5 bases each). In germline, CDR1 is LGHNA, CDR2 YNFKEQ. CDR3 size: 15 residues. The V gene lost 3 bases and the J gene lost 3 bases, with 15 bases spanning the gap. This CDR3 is CASSQPGPLNYEQYF. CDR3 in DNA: TGTGCCAGCAGCCAGCCGGGACCCCTAAACTACGAGCAGTACTTC.

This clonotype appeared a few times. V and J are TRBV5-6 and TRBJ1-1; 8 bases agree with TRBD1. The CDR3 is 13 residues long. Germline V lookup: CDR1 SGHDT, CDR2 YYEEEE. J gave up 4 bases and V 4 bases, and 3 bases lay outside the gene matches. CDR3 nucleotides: TGTGCCAGCAGCGGGGACAGGCGCACTGAAGCTTTCTTT. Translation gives CASSGDRRTEAFF.

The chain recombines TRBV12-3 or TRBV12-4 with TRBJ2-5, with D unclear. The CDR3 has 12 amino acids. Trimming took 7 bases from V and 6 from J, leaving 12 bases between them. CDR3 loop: CASTQIMKTQYF. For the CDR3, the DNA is TGTGCCAGCACTCAGATCATGAAGACCCAGTACTTC.

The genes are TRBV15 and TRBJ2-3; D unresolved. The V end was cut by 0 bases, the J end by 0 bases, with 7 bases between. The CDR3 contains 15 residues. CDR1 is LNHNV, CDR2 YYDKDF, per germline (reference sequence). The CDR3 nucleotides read TGTGCCACCAGCAGAGATCAGAGGAGCACAGATACGCAGTATTTT. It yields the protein CATSRDQRSTDTQYF.

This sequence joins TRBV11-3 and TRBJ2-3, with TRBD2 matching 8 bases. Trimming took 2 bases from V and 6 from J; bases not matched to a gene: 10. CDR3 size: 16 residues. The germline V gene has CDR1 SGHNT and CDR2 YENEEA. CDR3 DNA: TGTGCCAGCAGCTTACGTGTGACTAGCGATGCCGATACGCAGTATTTT. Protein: CASSLRVTSDADTQYF.

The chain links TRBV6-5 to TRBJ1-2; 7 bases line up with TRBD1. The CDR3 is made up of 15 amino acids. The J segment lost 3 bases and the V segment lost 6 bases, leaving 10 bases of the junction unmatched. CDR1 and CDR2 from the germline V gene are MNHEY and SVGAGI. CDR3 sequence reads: CASRPWDSLDYGYTF. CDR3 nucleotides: TGTGCCAGCAGACCTTGGGACAGCTTGGACTATGGCTACACCTTC.

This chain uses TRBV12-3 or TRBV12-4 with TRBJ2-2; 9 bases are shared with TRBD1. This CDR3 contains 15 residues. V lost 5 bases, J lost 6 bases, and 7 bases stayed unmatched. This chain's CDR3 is CASSPGTGLAGELFF. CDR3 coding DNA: TGTGCCAGCAGTCCCGGGACAGGGTTGGCCGGGGAGCTGTTTTTT.

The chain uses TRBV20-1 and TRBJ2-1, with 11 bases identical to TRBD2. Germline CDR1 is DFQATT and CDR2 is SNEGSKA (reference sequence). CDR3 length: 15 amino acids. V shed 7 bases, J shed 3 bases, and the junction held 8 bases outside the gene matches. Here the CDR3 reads CSGASGRRVYNEQFF. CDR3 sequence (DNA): TGCAGTGGAGCTAGCGGGAGGAGAGTCTACAATGAGCAGTTCTTC.

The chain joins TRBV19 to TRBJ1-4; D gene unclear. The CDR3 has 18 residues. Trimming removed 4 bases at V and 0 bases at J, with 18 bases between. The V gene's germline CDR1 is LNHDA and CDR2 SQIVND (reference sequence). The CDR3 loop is CASSKKKATSATNEKLFF. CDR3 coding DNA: TGTGCCAGTAGTAAGAAGAAGGCCACCTCGGCAACTAATGAAAAACTGTTTTTT. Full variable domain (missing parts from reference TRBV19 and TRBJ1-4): DGGITQSPKYLFRKEGQNVTLSCEQNLNHDAMYWYRQDPGQGLRLIYYSQIVNDFQKGDIAEGYSVSREKKESFPLTVTSAQKNPTAFYLCASSKKKATSATNEKLFFGSGTQLSVL.

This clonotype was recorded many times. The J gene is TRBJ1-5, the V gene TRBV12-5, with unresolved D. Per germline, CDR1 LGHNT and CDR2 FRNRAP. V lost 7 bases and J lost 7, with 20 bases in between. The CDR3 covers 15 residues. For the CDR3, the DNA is TGTGCTAGTGCCGACGTGAGTGGAGTCGGGCAGCCCCAGCATTTT. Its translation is CASADVSGVGQPQHF.

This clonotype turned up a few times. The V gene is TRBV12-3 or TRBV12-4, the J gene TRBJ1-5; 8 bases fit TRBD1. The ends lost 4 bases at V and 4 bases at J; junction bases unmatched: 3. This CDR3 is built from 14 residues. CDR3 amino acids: CASSSQGANQPQHF. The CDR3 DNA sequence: TGTGCCAGCAGTTCCCAGGGGGCGAATCAGCCCCAGCATTTT.

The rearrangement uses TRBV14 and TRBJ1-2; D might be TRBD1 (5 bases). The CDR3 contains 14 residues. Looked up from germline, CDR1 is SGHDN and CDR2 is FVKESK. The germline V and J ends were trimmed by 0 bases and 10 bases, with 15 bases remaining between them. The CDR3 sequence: CASSQEMGRDDYTF. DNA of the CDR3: TGTGCCAGCAGCCAAGAGATGGGCCGGGACGACTACACCTTC.

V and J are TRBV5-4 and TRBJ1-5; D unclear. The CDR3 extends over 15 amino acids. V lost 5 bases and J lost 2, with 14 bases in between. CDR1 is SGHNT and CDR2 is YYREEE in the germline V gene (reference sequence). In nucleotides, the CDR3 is TGTGCCAGCAGTCTTAACGCGGACCGCAATCAGCCCCAGCATTTT. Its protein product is CASSLNADRNQPQHF.

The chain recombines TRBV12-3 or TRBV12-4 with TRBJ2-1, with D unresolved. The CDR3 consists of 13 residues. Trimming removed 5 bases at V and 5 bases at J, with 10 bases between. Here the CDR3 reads CASSLPADNEQFF. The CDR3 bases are TGTGCCAGCAGTCTGCCGGCGGACAATGAGCAGTTCTTC.